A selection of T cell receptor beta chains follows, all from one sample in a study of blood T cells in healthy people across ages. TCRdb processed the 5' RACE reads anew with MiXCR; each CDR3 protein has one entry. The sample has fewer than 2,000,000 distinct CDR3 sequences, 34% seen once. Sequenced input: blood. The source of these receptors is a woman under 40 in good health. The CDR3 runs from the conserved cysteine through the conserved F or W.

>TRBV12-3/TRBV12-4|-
CASSQGKKETQYF
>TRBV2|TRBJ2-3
CASTPMADTQYF
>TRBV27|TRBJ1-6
CASSPTDAYLHF
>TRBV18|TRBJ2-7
CASSPSESEQYF
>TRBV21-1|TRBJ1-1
CATKEDRGLTEAFF
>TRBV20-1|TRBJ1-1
CSAPWDGNTEAFF
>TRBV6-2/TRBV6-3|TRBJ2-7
CASRYLEGSYEQYF
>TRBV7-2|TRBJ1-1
CASSLARGMYTEAFF
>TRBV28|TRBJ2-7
CASRKGTPPYEQYF
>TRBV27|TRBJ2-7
CASSLLISQGPYEQYF
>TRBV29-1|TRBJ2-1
CSVEGQAGNEQFF
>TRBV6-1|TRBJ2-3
CASSPTSGVHTDTQYF
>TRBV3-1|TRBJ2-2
CASSLDRLTGELFF
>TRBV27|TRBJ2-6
CASSPKTLRLSGANVLTF
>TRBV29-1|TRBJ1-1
CSVDFRAGSPKAFF
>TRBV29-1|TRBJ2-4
CSSTSGGVHNEQYF
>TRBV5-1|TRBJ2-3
CASSLGFGGFEDTQYF
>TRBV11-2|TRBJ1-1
CASSLEGLVYEAFF
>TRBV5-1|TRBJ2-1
CASSWSGGAINNEQFF
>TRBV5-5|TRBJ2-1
CASSLLVRGNEQFF
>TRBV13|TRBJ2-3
CASSEGQGVGTDTQYF
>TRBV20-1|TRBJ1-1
CSARPRLRRGAFF
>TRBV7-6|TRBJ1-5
CASSLGRHGISNQPQHF
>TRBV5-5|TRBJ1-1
CASSLARGMDAEAFF
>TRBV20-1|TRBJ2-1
CSAREPPGGRWSYNEQFF